This T cell receptor (beta chain) was obtained from a study of identical twins' blood T cells. Study-wide results and caveats: V gene usage reportedly matched far better within twin pairs than unrelated donors. Twins shared about as many clonotypes as their cloneset sizes predicted.

As to this clonotype: Its antigen is unknown.

The CDR3 is 10 residues long. Germline V CDR1 and CDR2: SQVTM, ANQGSEA. V gave up 6 bases and J gave up 11 bases, with 13 bases separating them. In the authors' methods: Each donor had about 95,000 to nearly 550,000 clonotypes. TCRdb processed the 5' RACE reads anew with MiXCR; each CDR3 protein has one entry. Clone size and V and J calls follow TCRdb, not the original study. There are 300,000 to 450,000 distinct CDR3 sequences in the sample; roughly 30% occur only once, and more than 5.5% lies in the top ten. The sample taken for sequencing was PBMCs. The origin of this receptor is a woman aged 18-50 years in good health. The chain is built from TRBV29-1 and TRBJ2-5, with D unclear. The CDR3 spells CSVQVVQQYF. The DNA for the CDR3 is TGCAGCGTCCAAGTGGTCCAGCAGTACTTC.